The present T cell receptor beta chain was sequenced within a study of T cell responses to AZD1222 COVID-19 vaccine. Profiled with immunoSEQ multiplex PCR; TCRdb holds only in-frame clones, not every one. In the table there are fewer than 180,000 clones, roughly 90% of which are singletons. For this clone: The target antigen is unknown.

General observations from the study: Researchers took repertoire samples only after the peak T cell response had come.

The sequence was obtained from an adult who received the AZD1222 COVID-19 vaccine. Sequences were derived from peripheral blood, sampled 28 days after the second AZD1222 dose.

The CDR3 DNA sequence: TGTGCCAGCAGTTACTGGGGACCAGGCCCTTACAATGAGCAGTTCTTC. Protein: CASSYWGPGPYNEQFF. The chain is built from TRBV6-2 or TRBV6-3 and TRBJ2-1; D is possibly TRBD1 or TRBD2 (5 bases each). The germline V and J ends were trimmed by 1 base and 4 bases, with 14 bases remaining between them. This CDR3 has 16 amino acids. Germline CDR1 reads MNHEY; CDR2 reads SVGEGT.